This T cell receptor (beta chain) was observed in a study of blood T cell repertoires in COVID-19 (dated by TCRdb to the early 2020s). For the study in its entirety: The collaborator samples originated in the United States, Italy and Spain and spanned the acute and convalescent phases of COVID-19. The material from the prospective study consisted of cDNA or gDNA derived from T cells, B-cell-depleted T cells, or PBMCs. Deeply sampled blood TCRbeta repertoires from subjects exposed to, actively infected with, or recovered from COVID-19 were included in the dataset. The repertoires were released in a freely available public database meant as a resource for research on the immune response to SARS-CoV-2. The samples were drawn from two sources: the first 160 participants of the ongoing ImmuneRACE study, and 1,200 or so subjects contributed by 6 global collaborators. The sample metadata nearly always contained a de-identified subject ID, COVID-19 status, age in years and sex. Where available, HLA class I and class II types were obtained from metadata supplied by the sample provider rather than from assay-based typing. The investigation overall reported the following: The quantity of clinical and demographic metadata differed by source and by participant and was supplied without curation.

On this clone: The clone's antigen remains unknown. Per-base quality was not reported, and no clone a single base away is much larger than it.

Each collaborating institution followed its own protocols to collect whole blood in K2EDTA tubes. For TCRbeta analysis, collaborators shipped samples as frozen whole blood, isolated PBMCs, or DNA extracted from either of those sample types. The CDR3 runs 17 amino acids, cysteine and phenylalanine included. Just the 51-base CDR3 DNA is kept, in frame starting at base 1. The germline V gene provides CDR1 MDHEN and CDR2 SYDVKM. V has 8 bases trimmed and J has 2 bases trimmed; junction bases matching no gene number 15. TCRbeta CDR3 regions were amplified from genomic DNA by means of the immunoSEQ Assay, a bias-controlled multiplex PCR. Turning to the authors' computational methods: The number of nucleated cells in each sample was estimated by amplification of reference gene primers within the assay. Sequence reads were collapsed and filtered to measure the absolute abundance of every unique TCRbeta CDR3 rearrangement. Productive Simpson clonality was computed per sample as the square root of Simpson's diversity index over productive rearrangements. As stored in TCRdb, this immuneACCESS dataset retains in-frame rearrangements with V and J assigned. A fraction of the clones does not appear; measured against another copy, unresolved V genes explain less than half of the discrepancy, and the remainder lacks a known reason. That table supplies the V and J calls and clone size; D and trimming were determined from the DNA. In this sample the table shows under 95,000 clones, around nine tenths of which occur a single time. Around 4% of the sample is taken by the ten largest.

The rearranged chain carries TRBV28 and TRBJ2-7, with 10 bases in between that match TRBD1. Material for sequencing was peripheral blood. This clonotype was obtained from a woman between 45 and 65 years old in a cohort sampled during active COVID-19. The CDR3 reads CASRTKLGQGIPYEQYF. At the DNA level, the sequence is TGTGCCAGCCGCACGAAATTGGGACAGGGGATCCCCTACGAGCAGTACTTC.